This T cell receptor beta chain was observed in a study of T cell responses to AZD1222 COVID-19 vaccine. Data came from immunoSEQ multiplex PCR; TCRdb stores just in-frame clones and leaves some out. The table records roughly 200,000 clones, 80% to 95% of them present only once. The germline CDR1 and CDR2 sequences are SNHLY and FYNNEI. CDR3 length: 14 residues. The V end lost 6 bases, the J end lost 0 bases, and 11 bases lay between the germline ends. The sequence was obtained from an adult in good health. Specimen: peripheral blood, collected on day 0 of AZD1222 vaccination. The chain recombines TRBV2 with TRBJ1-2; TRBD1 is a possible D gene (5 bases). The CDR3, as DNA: TGTGCCAGCAGGAGTGGGGGGGCTAACTATGGCTACACCTTC. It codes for CASRSGGANYGYTF.